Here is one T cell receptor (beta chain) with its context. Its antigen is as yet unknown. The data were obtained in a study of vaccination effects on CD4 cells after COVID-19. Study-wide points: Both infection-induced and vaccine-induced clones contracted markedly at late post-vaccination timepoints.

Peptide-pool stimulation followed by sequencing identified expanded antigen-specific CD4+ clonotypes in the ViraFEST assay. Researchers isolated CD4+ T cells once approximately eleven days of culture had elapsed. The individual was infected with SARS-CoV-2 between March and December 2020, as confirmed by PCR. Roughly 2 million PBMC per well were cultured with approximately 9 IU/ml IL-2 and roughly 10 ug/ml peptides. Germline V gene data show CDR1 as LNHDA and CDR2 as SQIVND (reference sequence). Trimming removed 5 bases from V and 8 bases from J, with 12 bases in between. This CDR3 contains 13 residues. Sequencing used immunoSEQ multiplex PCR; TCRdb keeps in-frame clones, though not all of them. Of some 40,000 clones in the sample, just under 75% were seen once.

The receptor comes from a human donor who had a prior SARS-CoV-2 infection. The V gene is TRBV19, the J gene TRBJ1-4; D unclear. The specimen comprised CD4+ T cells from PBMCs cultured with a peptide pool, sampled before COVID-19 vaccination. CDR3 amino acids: CASSGSKGEKLFF. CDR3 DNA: TGTGCCAGTAGTGGGTCCAAGGGAGAAAAACTGTTTTTT.